One sample yielded the 20 T cell receptor beta chains listed below, sequenced in a study of blood T cells in healthy people across ages. Then a second PCR, running roughly 7 to 11 cycles, was carried out with a sample-barcoded 5' primer and a J-beta primer mix. TCRdb reprocessed the 5' RACE reads via MiXCR and lists one record per CDR3 protein. The table lists hundreds of thousands of distinct CDR3 sequences, around 42% of them singletons. Sequenced sample: blood. Receptor source: a man in his sixties in good health.

V usage is TRBV6-6 and J usage is TRBJ1-5; D not certain. Germline assignment: CDR1 MNHNY and CDR2 SVGAGI (reference sequence). The CDR3 is 13 amino acids. V was cut by 11 bases and J by 2 bases, with 13 bases left in between. The CDR3 DNA reads as TGTGCCTCCCAGGAAGAAGGCAATCAGCCCCAGCATTTT. Its translation is CASQEEGNQPQHF.

This clonotype was detected a few times. The chain joins TRBV15 to TRBJ1-4; TRBD1 is a possible D gene (5 bases). CDR3 length equals 12 residues. Trimming cost V 6 bases and J 16 bases, with 18 bases left between them. Germline CDR1 reads LNHNV; CDR2 reads YYDKDF (reference sequence). CDR3 protein: CATRGEGPARFF. Here the CDR3 DNA reads TGTGCCACCAGAGGAGAGGGGCCAGCCAGGTTTTTT.

This clonotype was observed a few times. The CDR3 DNA sequence: TGTGCCAGCAGTGGGGGGACGGTCTATGGCTACACCTTC. Its protein product is CASSGGTVYGYTF. The V call is TRBV25-1, the J call TRBJ1-2, with a tentative D call TRBD1 (5 bases). Germline V lookup: CDR1 MGHDK, CDR2 SYGVNS. The CDR3 loop spans 13 amino acids. Trimming stripped 4 bases from V and 4 bases from J, with 10 bases between.

The rearrangement joins TRBV6-1 to TRBJ2-6; 8 bases line up with TRBD1. V gave up 6 bases and J gave up 4 bases; unmatched junction bases: 8. The CDR3 is 16 amino acids. Germline CDR1 MNHNS, CDR2 SASEGT. CDR3 sequence reads: CASRDRVSSGANVLTF. As DNA, the CDR3 is TGTGCCAGCAGGGACAGGGTCTCGTCGGGGGCCAACGTCCTGACTTTC.

V gene TRBV6-2 or TRBV6-3 combines with J gene TRBJ2-7, with TRBD1 as a possible D gene (6 bases). The CDR3 length is 16 residues. Trimming shortened V by 0 bases and J by 1 base, and 13 bases separated the two germline ends. CDR1 and CDR2 (germline): MNHEY, SVGEGT. The CDR3 DNA reads TGTGCCAGCAGTTACTCGATGTTACAGGGATCCTACGAGCAGTACTTC. This translates into CASSYSMLQGSYEQYF.

The chain employs TRBV10-2 and TRBJ1-4; D may be TRBD1 (5 bases). CDR3 length equals 15 residues. V was shortened by 6 bases and J by 7 bases, with 18 bases between the two germline ends. Per germline, CDR1 WSHSY and CDR2 SAAADI. This CDR3 reads CASSAGRGQGEKLFF. Here the CDR3 DNA reads TGCGCCAGCAGCGCGGGTAGGGGCCAGGGTGAAAAACTGTTTTTT.

The rearrangement uses TRBV7-2 and TRBJ2-7; a possible D gene is TRBD2 (7 bases). The V end was cut by 4 bases, the J end by 2 bases, with 21 bases between. The CDR3 length is 17 residues. Per germline, CDR1 SGHTA and CDR2 FQGNSA. CDR3 in DNA: TGTGCCAGCAGCTCTTCCCTAGGGGGGGCGGGACCCTACGAGCAGTACTTC. Its translation: CASSSSLGGAGPYEQYF.

This clonotype occurred a few times. The DNA for the CDR3 is TGTGCCAGCAGTCACCCTACCGCGGGGGCGTTCGACGAGCAGTACTTC. Amino acids: CASSHPTAGAFDEQYF. The rearrangement joins TRBV25-1 to TRBJ2-7; TRBD2 might be the D (7 bases). The CDR3 sequence is 16 residues long. Germline V lookup: CDR1 MGHDK, CDR2 SYGVNS. The germline V and J ends were trimmed by 5 bases and 5 bases, with 22 bases remaining between them.

The chain couples TRBV20-1 to TRBJ2-1, with 10 bases that match TRBD1. Germline assignment: CDR1 DFQATT and CDR2 SNEGSKA (reference sequence). The V gene end was trimmed by 6 bases and the J gene end by 9 bases; junction bases not matched to a gene: 5. The CDR3 has 12 amino acids. Here the CDR3 DNA reads TGCAGTGCCTGGGGACAGGGGACTGAGCAGTTCTTC. This codes for CSAWGQGTEQFF.

V and J are TRBV6-5 and TRBJ2-3; D is uncertain. This CDR3 is 16 amino acids long. Trimming pared 6 bases from V and 2 bases from J, leaving 18 bases between. CDR1 MNHEY and CDR2 SVGAGI come from the germline V gene. The CDR3, as DNA: TGTGCCAGCAGCCCTACACTCGAGATCGCCACAGATACGCAGTATTTT. It specifies CASSPTLEIATDTQYF.

This clonotype was seen a handful of times. This chain uses TRBV6-5 with TRBJ2-7, with 8 bases aligning to TRBD1. Germline CDR1 is MNHEY and CDR2 is SVGAGI. V gave up 2 bases and J gave up 3 bases; unmatched junction bases: 9. The CDR3 runs 16 residues. The CDR3: CASSYTGSGGYYEQYF. The DNA for the CDR3 is TGTGCCAGCAGTTACACCGGATCAGGGGGCTACTACGAGCAGTACTTC.

This sequence joins TRBV30 and TRBJ1-6, with TRBD1 matching 7 bases. The CDR3 spans 12 residues. The junction had 3 bases not matched to a gene; V was cut back by 8 bases and J by 5 bases. Looked up from germline, CDR1 is GTSNPN and CDR2 is SVGIG (reference sequence). Written as DNA, the CDR3 is TGTGCCGCGGGACAGAATAATTCACCCCTCCACTTT. It codes for CAAGQNNSPLHF.

The chain carries TRBV19 and TRBJ1-5; D is unresolved. The V and J ends lost 3 bases and 10 bases respectively, with 10 bases between them. Germline V gives CDR1 LNHDA, CDR2 SQIVND (reference sequence). The CDR3 runs 12 residues. The CDR3 DNA reads as TGTGCCAGTAGTATTATTGGTAGCCCCCAGCATTTT. Residues: CASSIIGSPQHF.

This clonotype was found a few times. The rearrangement uses TRBV20-1 and TRBJ2-1; no clear D gene. Germline CDR1 reads DFQATT; CDR2 reads SNEGSKA (reference sequence). There are 15 residues in the CDR3. V was clipped by 0 bases and J by 6 bases, with 15 bases between them. The CDR3 protein is CSARDRLKLANEQFF. CDR3 sequence (DNA): TGCAGTGCTAGAGATCGTCTTAAGTTGGCCAATGAGCAGTTCTTC.

The J gene is TRBJ2-1, the V gene TRBV20-1; D might be TRBD2 (6 bases). CDR1 and CDR2 from the germline V gene are DFQATT and SNEGSKA (reference sequence). The CDR3 is 15 amino acids. V was cut by 6 bases and J by 9 bases, with 24 bases left in between. The CDR3 protein is CSASQPLGGGAEQFF. The CDR3 nucleotides read TGCAGTGCAAGCCAACCTCTCGGGGGTGGGGCTGAGCAGTTCTTC.

In regard to this clonotype: A much larger clone lies a single base off, so this may be a read error. The chain recombines TRBV10-2 with TRBJ2-1; TRBD1 is a possible D gene (5 bases). The CDR3 spans 12 residues. The germline V gene has CDR1 WSHSY and CDR2 SAAADI. Here the CDR3 reads CAVQGSYNERFF. The CDR3 DNA reads TGCGCCGTTCAGGGTAGCTACAATGAGCGGTTCTTC.

The rearrangement links TRBV6-2 or TRBV6-3 to TRBJ1-1; D remains unclear. Germline CDR1 reads MNHEY; CDR2 reads SVGEGT. This CDR3 spans 11 amino acids. The germline V and J ends were trimmed by 0 bases and 8 bases, with 4 bases remaining between them. In DNA, the CDR3 is TGTGCCAGCAGTTACTCAGGGGAAGCTTTCTTT. This codes for CASSYSGEAFF.

The CDR3 spells CSARIRTSGDDEQFF. The CDR3 bases are TGCAGTGCTAGGATTCGGACTAGCGGGGATGATGAGCAGTTCTTC. V and J are TRBV20-1 and TRBJ2-1, with 12 bases fitting TRBD2. Germline lookup yields CDR1 DFQATT and CDR2 SNEGSKA (reference sequence). The CDR3 extends over 15 amino acids. J was trimmed by 8 bases and V by 3 bases; bases with no gene match: 8.

This chain links TRBV21-1 with TRBJ2-1; TRBD1, the table's D call, was not compared with the DNA. TRBV21-1 is flagged as a pseudogene. The CDR3 length is 17 residues. The CDR3 region is CASSKARGSTLYNEQFF. DNA of the CDR3: TGTGCCAGCAGCAAAGCGCGGGGGTCTACCCTTTACAATGAGCAGTTCTTC.

This clonotype was counted between two and nine times. The J gene is TRBJ2-5, the V gene TRBV29-1, with 11 bases that match TRBD2. Trimming took 5 bases from V and 1 from J; bases not matched to a gene: 15. CDR1 is SQVTM, CDR2 ANQGSEA, per germline. The CDR3 is 18 amino acids. CDR3 sequence reads: CSVHRGARGLAGQETQYF. The CDR3 DNA follows: TGCAGCGTTCACAGGGGCGCCCGAGGACTAGCGGGCCAAGAGACCCAGTACTTC.